This TCR beta chain is from a study of T cell responses to AZD1222 COVID-19 vaccine. TCRdb's copy holds only in-frame clones and misses some; the assay was immunoSEQ multiplex PCR. The sample records about 140,000 clones, approximately 90% being singletons. The V gene lost 0 bases and the J gene lost 4 bases, with 4 bases spanning the gap. Germline CDR1 and CDR2: SGHTA and FQGNSA. The CDR3 spans 13 residues. The sample in question was peripheral blood, obtained 28 days after the second AZD1222 dose. The V gene is TRBV7-2, the J gene TRBJ1-5; D not certain. The origin of this receptor is an adult who received the AZD1222 COVID-19 vaccine. The CDR3 DNA reads TGTGCCAGCAGCTTAGCTAGGAATCAGCCCCAGCATTTT. Encoded protein: CASSLARNQPQHF.